The entry below gives a single TCR beta chain sequence along with its context. The data are from a study of blood T cell repertoires in COVID-19. Study-wide context: COVID-19 samples from acute and convalescent phases originated in the United States, Italy and Spain. Sample material is recorded as cDNA or gDNA derived from T cells, B-cell-depleted T cells, or PBMCs.

The V gene lost 6 bases and the J gene lost 10 bases, with 18 bases spanning the gap. The CDR3 totals 13 residues. In the study's own analysis: Estimated nucleated cell counts came from reference gene primer amplification. TCRdb's table, derived via immunoSEQ multiplex PCR, lists solely in-frame clones and lacks some. V, J and clone size were drawn from that table, and D and trimming were deduced from the DNA. The sample consists of a few hundred thousand clones, 80% to 90% of them appearing once. This chain joins TRBV12-3 or TRBV12-4 and TRBJ1-2; tentative D call: TRBD1 (5 bases). This receptor was identified in a woman aged 45-59 years who had recovered from COVID-19. Sequenced: peripheral blood. The CDR3 sequence: CASSRGGASDYTF. CDR3 nucleotide sequence: TGTGCCAGCAGCCGGGGAGGGGCATCTGACTACACCTTC.